This TCR beta chain was captured in a study of blood T cell repertoires in COVID-19. Across the study: PBMCs, B-cell-depleted T cells, or T cells were the source of the cDNA or gDNA that made up the material.

Original analysis: By means of reference gene primer amplification, nucleated cell counts were estimated. Libraries were prepared by immunoSEQ multiplex PCR; TCRdb keeps only in-frame clonotypes and omits some of them. That table furnishes V, J and clone size, whereas the DNA furnished D and trimming. The sample lists about 260,000 clones, over 75% occurring once. The Seattle patients, enrolled during active infection, were followed longitudinally. CDR3 length equals 11 residues. Trimming cost V 7 bases and J 5 bases; bases outside gene matches: 4. The germline V gene encodes CDR1 DFQATT and CDR2 SNEGSKA (reference sequence).

The clonotype originates from a woman aged 65 to 85 with COVID-19, enrolled during active disease. The V gene is TRBV20-1, the J gene TRBJ2-5; 7 bases agree with TRBD2. Sequenced input: peripheral blood. CDR3 in DNA: TGCAGTGTTGACGGGGGGGAGACCCAGTACTTC. Residues: CSVDGGETQYF.